This entry describes one T cell receptor beta chain. This entry belongs to a study of control samples from healthy donors and cancer patients. TCRdb keeps only in-frame clones here, not all; method: immunoSEQ multiplex PCR. The repertoire consists of some 160,000 clones, with roughly 89% occurring once and the leading ten covering less than 5%. This CDR3 has 14 amino acids. Germline-derived CDR1 and CDR2 are SGHDT and YYEEEE. Trimming stripped 4 bases from V and 5 bases from J, with 12 bases between. The sequence was collected from a young man in good health. Specimen: blood. V and J are TRBV5-6 and TRBJ1-4; tentatively, D is TRBD1 (5 bases). Written as DNA, the CDR3 is TGTGCCAGCAGCCCGGGGGGGAGAAATGAAAAACTGTTTTTT. This gives the protein CASSPGGRNEKLFF.